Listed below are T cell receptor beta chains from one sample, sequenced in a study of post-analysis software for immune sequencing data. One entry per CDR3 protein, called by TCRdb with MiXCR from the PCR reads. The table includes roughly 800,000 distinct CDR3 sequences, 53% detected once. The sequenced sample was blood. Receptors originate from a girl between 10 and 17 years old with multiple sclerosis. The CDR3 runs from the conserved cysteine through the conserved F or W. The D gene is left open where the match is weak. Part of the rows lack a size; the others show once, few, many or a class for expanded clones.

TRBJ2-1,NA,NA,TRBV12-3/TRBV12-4,TGTGCCACCCGCGGGGAGGGGGTGGGGTACAATGAGCAGTTCTTC,CATRGEGVGYNEQFF
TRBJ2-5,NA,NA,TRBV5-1,TGCGCCAGCAGCTTACTCGGGGTTGGTGTAGAGACCCAGTACTTC,CASSLLGVGVETQYF
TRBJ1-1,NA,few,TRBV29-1,TGCAGCGTTTCCGGACGCCTCGTGAACACTGAAGCTTTCTTT,CSVSGRLVNTEAFF
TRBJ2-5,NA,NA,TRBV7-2,TGTGCCAGCAGCTTAGTTCTAGCGCAAGAGACCCAGTACTTC,CASSLVLAQETQYF
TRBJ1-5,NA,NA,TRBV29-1,TGCAGCGCAGTCGAGCCGGGCCACAATCAGCCCCAGCATTTT,CSAVEPGHNQPQHF
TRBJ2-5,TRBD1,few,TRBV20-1,TGCAGTGCTGAGGACAGGGGGCGGGAGACCCAGTACTTC,CSAEDRGRETQYF
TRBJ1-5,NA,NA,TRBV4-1,TGCGCCAGCAGCCACTCCAGGGCTCGCGGGCAGCCCCAGCATTTT,CASSHSRARGQPQHF
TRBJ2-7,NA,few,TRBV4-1,TGCGCCAGCAGCCAAGAATTCGCGGGGGCCAACGAGCAGTACTTC,CASSQEFAGANEQYF
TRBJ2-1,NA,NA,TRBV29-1,TGCAGCGTTGTAGCCGACCCCATCAATGAGCAGTTCTTC,CSVVADPINEQFF
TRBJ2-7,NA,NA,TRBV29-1,TGCAGCGTTGCCTGGGGAACCGTGGGGGAACTAGTTTTCCCCTACGAGCAGTACTTC,CSVAWGTVGELVFPYEQYF
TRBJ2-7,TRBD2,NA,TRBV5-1,TGCGCCAGCAGCATCGGACTAGCGGATGCCTACGAGCAGTACTTC,CASSIGLADAYEQYF
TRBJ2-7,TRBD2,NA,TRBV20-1,TGCAGTGCCCCGGACACTACTAGCGGGTACGAGCAGTACTTC,CSAPDTTSGYEQYF
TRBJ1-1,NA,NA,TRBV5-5,TGTGCCAGCAGCTTGCCGGTAGACGGGGGCACTGAAGCTTTCTTT,CASSLPVDGGTEAFF
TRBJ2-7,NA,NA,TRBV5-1,TGCGCCAGCAGCCGGGACGGAAACTACGAGCAGTACTTC,CASSRDGNYEQYF
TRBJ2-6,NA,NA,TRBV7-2,TGTGCCAGCAGCTTTTCGCGGCCCAGCTCTGGGGCCAACGTCCTGACTTTC,CASSFSRPSSGANVLTF
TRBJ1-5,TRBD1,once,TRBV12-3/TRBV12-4,TGTGCCAGCAGTTCCCGGGACAGAGTAGATCAGCCCCAGCATTTT,CASSSRDRVDQPQHF
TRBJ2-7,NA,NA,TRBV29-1,TGCAGCGTTGGTTGGTCGAGGAGCTCCCACGAGCAGTACTTC,CSVGWSRSSHEQYF
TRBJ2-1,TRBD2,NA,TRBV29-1,TGCAGCGTTGAAAGGCGGGAGGGCCGTGAGCAGTTCTTC,CSVERREGREQFF
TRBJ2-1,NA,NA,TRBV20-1,TGCAGTGCTGGGGTGCGCATTTCGTACAATGAGCAGTTCTTC,CSAGVRISYNEQFF
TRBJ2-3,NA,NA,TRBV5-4,TGTGCCAGCAGCCCGGAGGGGTATCGACCAGATACGCAGTATTTT,CASSPEGYRPDTQYF
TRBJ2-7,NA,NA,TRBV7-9,TGTGCCAGCAGTTATCCCACTACGGGGGAGTCCTACGAGCAGTACTTC,CASSYPTTGESYEQYF